Presented here are 12 T cell receptor beta chains from one specimen sequenced in a study of blood T cell repertoires in COVID-19 (dated by TCRdb to 2020 to 2021). To prepare the library, the immunoSEQ multiplex PCR assay was applied. The immuneACCESS repertoire file appears here via TCRdb, limited to in-frame rearrangements. These files lack a portion of the clones; in checked studies, under half of the deficit traces to unresolved V genes, and the cause of the others is not known. In all, the sample holds about 410,000 clones, and around nine tenths of those were seen once. Less than 2% of the sample comes from the top ten. Input material: peripheral blood. These receptors originate from a middle-aged woman with COVID-19, enrolled during active disease.

The gene calls are TRBV28 and TRBJ2-7; 10 bases line up with TRBD1. Looked up from germline, CDR1 is MDHEN and CDR2 is SYDVKM. Germline trimming cut 5 bases from V and 5 bases from J; bases unmatched to any gene: 9. This CDR3 has 15 residues. In nucleotides, the CDR3 is TGTGCCAGCAGTGACAGGGACAGGGGAGACCACGAGCAGTACTTC. This codes for CASSDRDRGDHEQYF. Filled out from reference TRBV28 and TRBJ2-7, the complete variable domain reads DVKVTQSSRYLVKRTGEKVFLECVQDMDHENMFWYRQDPGLGLRLIYFSYDVKMKEKGDIPEGYSVSREKKERFSLILESASTNQTSMYLCASSDRDRGDHEQYFGPGTRLTVT.

This rearrangement joins TRBV28 to TRBJ1-1, with TRBD1 matching over 12 bases. Trimming at V came to 6 bases and at J to 2 bases, leaving 10 bases not matched to a gene. Germline-derived CDR1 and CDR2 are MDHEN and SYDVKM. The CDR3 is 17 residues long. CDR3: CASSSPAGTGGNTEAFF. The CDR3 bases are TGTGCCAGCAGCTCCCCTGCCGGGACAGGGGGCAACACTGAAGCTTTCTTT. The whole variable domain, remainder taken from reference TRBV28 and TRBJ1-1, is DVKVTQSSRYLVKRTGEKVFLECVQDMDHENMFWYRQDPGLGLRLIYFSYDVKMKEKGDIPEGYSVSREKKERFSLILESASTNQTSMYLCASSSPAGTGGNTEAFFGQGTRLTVV.

This clone was counted once. The genes are TRBV27 and TRBJ1-4; D is ambiguous. Looked up from germline, CDR1 is MNHEY and CDR2 is SMNVEV (reference sequence). The ends were cut back, 4 bases at V and 8 bases at J, with 14 bases in the middle. The CDR3 has 14 residues. This CDR3 reads CASSSEGTDEKLFF. CDR3 bases: TGTGCCAGCAGTTCCGAGGGAACCGACGAAAAACTGTTTTTT.

In the case of this clone: At one boundary the junction diverges from the germline segment, which might be a read error. This rearrangement joins TRBV7-2 to TRBJ2-3, with D maybe TRBD1 (6 bases). Germline V CDR1 and CDR2: SGHTA, FQGNSA. The CDR3 is 13 residues long. The CDR3: CASSPDRQDAQYF. The CDR3, as DNA: TGTGCCAGCAGCCCCGACAGGCAAGATGCGCAGTATTTT.

V gene TRBV3-1 (or the pseudogene TRBV3-2) combines with J gene TRBJ1-2; D remains unclear. V lost 2 bases and J 13 bases, leaving 20 bases between the germline ends. Germline V gene lookup returns CDR1 LGHDT and CDR2 YNNKEL (reference sequence). The CDR3 runs 14 residues. CDR3: CASSQSHLDGLSTF. The CDR3 DNA sequence: TGTGCCAGCAGCCAAAGTCACCTCGACGGACTTTCCACCTTC.

The CDR3 region has the DNA TGTGCCAGCAGTTTAGGGGAGGGAGCTTTCTTT. Its protein product is CASSLGEGAFF. The chain uses TRBV27 and TRBJ1-1; D uncertain. This CDR3 has 11 residues. V lost 2 bases and J lost 10, with 8 bases in between. Per germline, CDR1 MNHEY and CDR2 SMNVEV (reference sequence).

J is TRBJ2-5 and V is TRBV11-3; a weak D match, TRBD2 (6 bases). Germline CDR1 and CDR2: SGHNT and YENEEA. Trimming removed 0 bases from V and 5 bases from J, with 31 bases in between. This CDR3 is built from 21 residues. The CDR3 nucleotides read TGTGCCAGCAGCTTAGAGACAACTAGACTAGTCCTGTCGGGATTGTGGGAGACCCAGTACTTC. Translated, it gives CASSLETTRLVLSGLWETQYF.

The chain is built from TRBV3-1 (or the pseudogene TRBV3-2) and TRBJ1-1; D might be TRBD1 (6 bases). The germline V gene encodes CDR1 LGHDT and CDR2 YNNKEL (reference sequence). Between the trimmed V and J ends, which lost 0 bases and 8 bases, there was a span of 13 bases. The CDR3 covers 14 residues. The CDR3 is CASSQEAGAGEAFF. The CDR3 DNA sequence: TGTGCCAGCAGCCAAGAGGCGGGGGCTGGGGAAGCTTTCTTT.

V gene TRBV15 combines with J gene TRBJ2-5, with D possibly being TRBD2 (7 bases). The CDR3 runs to 15 residues. Trimming cost V 1 base and J 4 bases, with 13 bases left between them. Germline CDR1 reads LNHNV; CDR2 reads YYDKDF (reference sequence). Here the CDR3 reads CATSRVTGGSETQYF. In nucleotides, the CDR3 is TGTGCCACCAGCAGAGTCACGGGGGGCTCAGAGACCCAGTACTTC.

The rearrangement links TRBV2 to TRBJ1-1; D gene ambiguous. Trimming shortened V by 8 bases and J by 0 bases, and 10 bases separated the two germline ends. Germline CDR1 is SNHLY and CDR2 is FYNNEI. The CDR3 has 13 amino acids. CDR3 nucleotides: TGTGCCAGCCTTGGCGGGATGAACACTGAAGCTTTCTTT. As protein: CASLGGMNTEAFF. Supplemented by reference TRBV2 and TRBJ1-1, the full variable domain reads EPEVTQTPSHQVTQMGQEVILRCVPISNHLYFYWYRQILGQKVEFLVSFYNNEISEKSEIFDDQFSVERPDGSNFTLKIRSTKLEDSAMYFCASLGGMNTEAFFGQGTRLTVV.

The chain recombines TRBV7-8 with TRBJ2-1; TRBD2 aligns across 12 bases. From germline, CDR1 is SGHVS and CDR2 FQNEAQ. CDR3 length: 13 amino acids. Trimming took 4 bases from V and 13 from J; bases not matched to a gene: 5. The CDR3 nucleotides read TGTGCCAGCAGCTCTACTAGCGGGGGGAGACAGTTCTTC. It yields the protein CASSSTSGGRQFF.

V is TRBV6-4 and J is TRBJ1-1; 10 bases align to TRBD1. V lost 6 bases and J lost 6; bases outside the gene matches: 7. Germline CDR1 is MRHNA and CDR2 is SNTAGT. The CDR3 length is 14 residues. The CDR3 nucleotides are TGTGCCAGCAGGGCCGGGACAGGGGTCGCTGAAGCTTTCTTT. It specifies CASRAGTGVAEAFF.